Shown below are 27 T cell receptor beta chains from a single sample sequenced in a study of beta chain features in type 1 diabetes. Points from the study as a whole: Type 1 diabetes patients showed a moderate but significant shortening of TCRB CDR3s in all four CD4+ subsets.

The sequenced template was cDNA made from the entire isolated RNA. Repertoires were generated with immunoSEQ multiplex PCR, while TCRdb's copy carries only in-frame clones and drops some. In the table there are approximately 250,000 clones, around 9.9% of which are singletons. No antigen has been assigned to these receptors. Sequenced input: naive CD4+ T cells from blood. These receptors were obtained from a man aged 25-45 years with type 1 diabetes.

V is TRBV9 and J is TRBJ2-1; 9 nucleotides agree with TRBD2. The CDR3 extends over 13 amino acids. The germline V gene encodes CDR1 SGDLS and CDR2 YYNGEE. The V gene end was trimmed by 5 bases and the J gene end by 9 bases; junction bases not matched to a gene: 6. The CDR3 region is CASRSAGGREQFF. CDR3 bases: TGTGCCAGCAGGTCGGCGGGGGGGCGTGAGCAGTTCTTC.

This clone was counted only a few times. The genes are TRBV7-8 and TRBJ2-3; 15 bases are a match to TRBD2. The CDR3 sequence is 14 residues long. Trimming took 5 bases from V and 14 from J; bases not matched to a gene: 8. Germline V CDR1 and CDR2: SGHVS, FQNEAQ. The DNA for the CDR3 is TGTGCCAGCAGCCTGGGACTAGCGGGGGGTGCGGGGTATTTT. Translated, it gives CASSLGLAGGAGYF.

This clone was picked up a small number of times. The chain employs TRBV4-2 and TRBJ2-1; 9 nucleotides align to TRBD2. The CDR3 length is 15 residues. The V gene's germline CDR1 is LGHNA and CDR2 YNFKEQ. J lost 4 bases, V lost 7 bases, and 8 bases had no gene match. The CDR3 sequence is CASTPRRGGYNEQFF. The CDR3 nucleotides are TGTGCCAGCACTCCAAGGCGGGGGGGATACAATGAGCAGTTCTTC.

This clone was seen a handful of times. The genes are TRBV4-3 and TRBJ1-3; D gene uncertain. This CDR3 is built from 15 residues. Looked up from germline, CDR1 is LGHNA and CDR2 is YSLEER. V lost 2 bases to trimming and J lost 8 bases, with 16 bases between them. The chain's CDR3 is CASSQPYPARDTIYF. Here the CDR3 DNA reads TGCGCCAGCAGCCAACCTTATCCAGCTCGGGACACCATATATTTT.

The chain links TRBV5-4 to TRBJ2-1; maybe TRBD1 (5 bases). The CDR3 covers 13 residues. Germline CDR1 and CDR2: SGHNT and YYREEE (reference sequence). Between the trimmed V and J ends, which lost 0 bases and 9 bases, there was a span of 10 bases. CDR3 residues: CASSLGQGSEQFF. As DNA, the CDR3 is TGTGCCAGCAGCTTGGGGCAGGGCAGTGAGCAGTTCTTC.

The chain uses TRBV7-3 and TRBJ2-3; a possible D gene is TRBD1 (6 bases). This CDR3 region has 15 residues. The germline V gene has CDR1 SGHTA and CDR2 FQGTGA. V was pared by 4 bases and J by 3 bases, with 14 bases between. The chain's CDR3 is CASSSLQGATDTQYF. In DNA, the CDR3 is TGTGCCAGCAGCTCGTTACAGGGCGCTACAGATACGCAGTATTTT.

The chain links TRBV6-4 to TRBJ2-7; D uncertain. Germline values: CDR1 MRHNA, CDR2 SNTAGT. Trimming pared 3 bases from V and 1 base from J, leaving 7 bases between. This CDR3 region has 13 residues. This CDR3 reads CASSETESYEQYF. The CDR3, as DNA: TGTGCCAGCAGTGAAACAGAGTCCTACGAGCAGTACTTC.

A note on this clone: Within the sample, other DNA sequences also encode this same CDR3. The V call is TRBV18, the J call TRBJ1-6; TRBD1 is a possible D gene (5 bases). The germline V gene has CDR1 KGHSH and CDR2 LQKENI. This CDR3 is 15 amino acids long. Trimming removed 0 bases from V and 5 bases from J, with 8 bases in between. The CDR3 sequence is CASSPPGLDNSPLHF. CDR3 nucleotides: TGTGCCAGCTCACCACCGGGACTGGATAATTCACCCCTCCACTTT.

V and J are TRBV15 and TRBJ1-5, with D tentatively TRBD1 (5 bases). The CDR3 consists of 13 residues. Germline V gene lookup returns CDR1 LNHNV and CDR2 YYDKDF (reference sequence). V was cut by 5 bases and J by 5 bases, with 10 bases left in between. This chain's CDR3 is CATSALGDQPQHF. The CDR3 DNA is TGTGCCACCAGCGCGCTAGGGGATCAGCCCCAGCATTTT.

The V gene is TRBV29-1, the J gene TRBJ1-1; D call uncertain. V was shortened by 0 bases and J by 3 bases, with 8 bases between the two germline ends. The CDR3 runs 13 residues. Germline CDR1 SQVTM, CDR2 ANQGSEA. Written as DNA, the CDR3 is TGCAGCGTTGAAGAGAAGGAGGACACTGAAGCTTTCTTT. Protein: CSVEEKEDTEAFF.

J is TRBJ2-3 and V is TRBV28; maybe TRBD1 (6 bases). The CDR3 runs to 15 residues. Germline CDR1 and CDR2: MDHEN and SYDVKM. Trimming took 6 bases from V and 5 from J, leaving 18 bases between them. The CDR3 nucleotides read TGTGCCAGCAGCCTTCCCCTACAGGGAAAAGATACGCAGTATTTT. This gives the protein CASSLPLQGKDTQYF.

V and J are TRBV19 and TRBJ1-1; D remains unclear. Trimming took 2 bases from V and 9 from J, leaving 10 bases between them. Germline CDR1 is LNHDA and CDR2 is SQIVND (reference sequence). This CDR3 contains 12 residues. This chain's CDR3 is CASSIRGGKAFF. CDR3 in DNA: TGTGCCAGTAGTATACGGGGAGGCAAAGCTTTCTTT.

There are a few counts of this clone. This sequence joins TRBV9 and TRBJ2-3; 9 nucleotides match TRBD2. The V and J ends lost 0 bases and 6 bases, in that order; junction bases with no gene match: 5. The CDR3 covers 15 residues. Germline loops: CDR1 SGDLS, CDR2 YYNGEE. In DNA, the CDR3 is TGTGCCAGCAGCGTAGGAGATAGCGGGGGTGATACGCAGTATTTT. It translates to CASSVGDSGGDTQYF.

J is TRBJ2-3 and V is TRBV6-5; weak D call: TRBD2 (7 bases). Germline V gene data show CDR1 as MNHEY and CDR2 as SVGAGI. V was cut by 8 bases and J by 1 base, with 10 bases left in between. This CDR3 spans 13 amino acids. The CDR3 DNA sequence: TGTGCCAGCGGGGGGGCCGGCACAGATACGCAGTATTTT. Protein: CASGGAGTDTQYF.

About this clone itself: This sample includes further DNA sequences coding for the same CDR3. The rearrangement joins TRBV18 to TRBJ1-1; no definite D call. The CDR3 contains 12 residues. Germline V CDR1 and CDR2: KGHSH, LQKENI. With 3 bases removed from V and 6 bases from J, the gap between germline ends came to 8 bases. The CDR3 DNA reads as TGTGCCAGCTCACCTAGAGGGTCTGAAGCTTTCTTT. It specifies CASSPRGSEAFF.

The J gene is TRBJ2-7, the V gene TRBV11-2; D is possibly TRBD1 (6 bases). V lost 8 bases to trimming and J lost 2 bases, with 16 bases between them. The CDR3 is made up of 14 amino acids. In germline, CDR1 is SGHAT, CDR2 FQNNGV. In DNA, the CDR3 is TGTGCCAGCGGCAATGACAGGCTCGCCTACGAGCAGTACTTC. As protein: CASGNDRLAYEQYF.

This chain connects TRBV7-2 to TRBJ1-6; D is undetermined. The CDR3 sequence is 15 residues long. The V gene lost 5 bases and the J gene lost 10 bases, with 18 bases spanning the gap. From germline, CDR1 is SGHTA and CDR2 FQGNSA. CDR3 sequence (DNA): TGTGCCAGCAGCCTACGGGATGGGGTAGGGTCACCCCTCCACTTT. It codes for CASSLRDGVGSPLHF.

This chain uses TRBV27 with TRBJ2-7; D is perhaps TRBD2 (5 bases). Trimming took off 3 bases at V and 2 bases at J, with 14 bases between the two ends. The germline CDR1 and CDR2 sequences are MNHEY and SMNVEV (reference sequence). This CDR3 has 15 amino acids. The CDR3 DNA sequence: TGTGCCAGCAGTTTCGTCCCGGGAACAGCCTACGAGCAGTACTTC. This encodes CASSFVPGTAYEQYF.

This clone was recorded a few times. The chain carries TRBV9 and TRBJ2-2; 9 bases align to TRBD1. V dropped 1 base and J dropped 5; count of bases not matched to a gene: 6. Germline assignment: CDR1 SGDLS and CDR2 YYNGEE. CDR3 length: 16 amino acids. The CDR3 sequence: CASSVLDRGGTGELFF. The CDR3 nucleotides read TGTGCCAGCAGCGTACTCGACAGGGGGGGAACCGGGGAGCTGTTTTTT.

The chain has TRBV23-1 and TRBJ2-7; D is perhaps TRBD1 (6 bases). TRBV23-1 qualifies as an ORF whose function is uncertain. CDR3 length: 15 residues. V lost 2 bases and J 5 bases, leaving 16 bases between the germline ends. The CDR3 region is CASSQQQGMGNEQYF. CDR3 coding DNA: TGCGCCAGCAGTCAACAACAGGGAATGGGGAACGAGCAGTACTTC.

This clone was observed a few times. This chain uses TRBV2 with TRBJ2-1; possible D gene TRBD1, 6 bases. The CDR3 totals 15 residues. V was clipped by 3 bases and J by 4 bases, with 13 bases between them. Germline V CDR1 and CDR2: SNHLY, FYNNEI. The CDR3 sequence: CASSERGMEYNEQFF. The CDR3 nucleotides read TGTGCCAGCAGTGAGAGGGGGATGGAGTACAATGAGCAGTTCTTC.

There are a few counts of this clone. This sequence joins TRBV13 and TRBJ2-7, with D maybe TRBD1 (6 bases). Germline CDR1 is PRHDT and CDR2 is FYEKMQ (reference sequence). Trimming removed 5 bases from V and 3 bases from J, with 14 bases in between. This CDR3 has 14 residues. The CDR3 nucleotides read TGTGCCAGCAGCCCGAGGGGGAACCTCTACGAGCAGTACTTC. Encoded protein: CASSPRGNLYEQYF.

Here the CDR3 reads CASSSGGANTDTQYF. The CDR3, as DNA: TGTGCCAGCAGTTCCGGGGGGGCAAACACAGATACGCAGTATTTT. The chain carries TRBV5-4 and TRBJ2-3, with TRBD2 matching over 8 bases. Unmatched junction bases numbered 7, after V lost 5 bases and J lost 2 bases. This CDR3 spans 15 amino acids. Germline CDR1 and CDR2: SGHNT and YYREEE (reference sequence).

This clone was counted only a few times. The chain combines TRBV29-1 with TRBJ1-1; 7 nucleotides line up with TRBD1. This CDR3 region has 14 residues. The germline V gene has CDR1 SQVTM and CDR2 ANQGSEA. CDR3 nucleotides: TGCAGTACTGAAAAGGGGCAGGGGGACACTGAAGCTTTCTTT. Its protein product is CSTEKGQGDTEAFF. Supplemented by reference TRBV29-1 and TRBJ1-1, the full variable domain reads SAVISQKPSRDICQRGTSLTIQCQVDSQVTMMFWYRQQPGQSLTLIATANQGSEATYESGFVIDKFPISRPNLTFSTLTVSNMSPEDSSIYLCSTEKGQGDTEAFFGQGTRLTVV.

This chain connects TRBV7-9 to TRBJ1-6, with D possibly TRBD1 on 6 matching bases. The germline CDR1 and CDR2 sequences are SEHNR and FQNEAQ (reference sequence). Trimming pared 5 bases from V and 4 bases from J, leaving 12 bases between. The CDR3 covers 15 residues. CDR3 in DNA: TGTGCCAGCAGCCCCCAGGACAGTTATAATTCACCCCTCCACTTT. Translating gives CASSPQDSYNSPLHF. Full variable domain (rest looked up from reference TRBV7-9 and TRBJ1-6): DTGVSQNPRHKITKRGQNVTFRCDPISEHNRLYWYRQTLGQGPEFLTYFQNEAQLEKSRLLSDRFSAERPKGSFSTLEIQRTEQGDSAMYLCASSPQDSYNSPLHFGNGTRLTVT.

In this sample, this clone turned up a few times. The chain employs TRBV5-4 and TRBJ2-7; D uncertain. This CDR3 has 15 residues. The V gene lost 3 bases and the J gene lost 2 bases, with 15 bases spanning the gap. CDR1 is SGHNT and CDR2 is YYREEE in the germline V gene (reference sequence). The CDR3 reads CASSSSGTVTYEQYF. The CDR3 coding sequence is TGTGCCAGCAGCTCCTCTGGCACAGTCACCTACGAGCAGTACTTC. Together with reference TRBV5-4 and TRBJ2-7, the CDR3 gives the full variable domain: ETGVTQSPTHLIKTRGQQVTLRCSSQSGHNTVSWYQQALGQGPQFIFQYYREEENGRGNFPPRFSGLQFPNYSSELNVNALELDDSALYLCASSSSGTVTYEQYFGPGTRLTVT.

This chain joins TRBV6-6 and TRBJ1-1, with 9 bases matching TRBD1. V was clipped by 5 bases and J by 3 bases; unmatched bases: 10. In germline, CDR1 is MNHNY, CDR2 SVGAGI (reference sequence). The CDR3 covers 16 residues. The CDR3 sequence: CASSKRGQGRDTEAFF. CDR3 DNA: TGTGCCAGCAGTAAACGGGGACAGGGACGTGACACTGAAGCTTTCTTT.